This T cell receptor (beta chain) derives from a study of control samples from healthy donors and cancer patients. The method was immunoSEQ multiplex PCR; TCRdb's version includes in-frame clones alone and lacks a portion of them. This sample carries about 160,000 clones, just over 90% of them seen once, and the ten largest clones take over 4%. V lost 5 bases to trimming and J lost 7 bases, with 16 bases between them. The germline CDR1 and CDR2 sequences are SGDLS and YYNGEE. The CDR3 extends over 15 amino acids. The sequencing sample was made of blood. The sequence was collected from a woman aged 55-70 years in good health. The V and J genes are TRBV9 and TRBJ1-6, with a weak D call TRBD1 (5 bases). DNA of the CDR3: TGTGCCAGCAGTTACTACCGGGACCTCAATTCACCCCTCCACTTT. It translates to CASSYYRDLNSPLHF.